These T cell receptor beta chains were read from a single sample in a study of patients and donors after allogeneic stem cell transplantation. Using its own MiXCR run on the RT-PCR reads, TCRdb lists one record per CDR3 protein. The sample yields about 110,000 distinct CDR3 sequences, around 38% seen once. The specimen was blood, either unsorted or a sorted T cell fraction (not recorded which). The source of these receptors is a human donor who was either an allogeneic HSCT recipient or a stem cell or donor lymphocyte infusion donor (not recorded which). It is not recorded whose cells these are; they may come from a transplant donor. Each CDR3 is given with its conserved first and last residue. A D gene is named only where the DNA matches it firmly. For some rows the clone size is stated as once, few or many, or as a class when expanded; others skip it.

v_call: TRBV12-3/TRBV12-4; clone_size: few; d_call: TRBD2; j_call: TRBJ2-2; cdr3_aa: CASSLLGLAGGWGTGELFF; cdr3_nt: TGTGCCAGCAGTCTCCTCGGACTAGCGGGAGGTTGGGGAACCGGGGAGCTGTTTTTT
v_call: TRBV5-4; clone_size: once; d_call: NA; j_call: TRBJ1-4; cdr3_aa: CASSSRRQAEKLFF; cdr3_nt: TGTGCCAGCAGCTCCCGAAGGCAGGCGGAAAAACTGTTTTTT
v_call: TRBV28; clone_size: few; d_call: TRBD1; j_call: TRBJ2-1; cdr3_aa: CASKRQGREFF; cdr3_nt: TGTGCCAGCAAGAGACAGGGGCGTGAGTTCTTC
v_call: TRBV15; clone_size: few; d_call: NA; j_call: TRBJ2-1; cdr3_aa: CATSSERAAYNEQFF; cdr3_nt: TGTGCCACCAGCAGCGAGCGTGCCGCTTACAATGAGCAGTTCTTC
v_call: TRBV20-1; clone_size: NA; d_call: NA; j_call: TRBJ2-3; cdr3_aa: CSASLVGLGDTQYF; cdr3_nt: TGCAGTGCTAGCCTGGTGGGGCTTGGAGATACGCAGTATTTT
v_call: TRBV15; clone_size: few; d_call: NA; j_call: TRBJ1-1; cdr3_aa: CATSPGLVTEAFF; cdr3_nt: TGTGCCACCAGTCCTGGGCTGGTGACTGAAGCTTTCTTT
v_call: TRBV12-3/TRBV12-4; clone_size: few; d_call: NA; j_call: TRBJ1-3; cdr3_aa: CASSPPTSGNTIYF; cdr3_nt: TGTGCCAGCAGTCCCCCTACATCTGGAAACACCATATATTTT
v_call: TRBV7-9; clone_size: NA; d_call: NA; j_call: TRBJ1-3; cdr3_aa: CASTLWGSVASGNTIYF; cdr3_nt: TGTGCCAGCACCCTCTGGGGATCGGTCGCCTCTGGAAACACCATATATTTT
v_call: TRBV20-1; clone_size: many; d_call: NA; j_call: TRBJ1-6; cdr3_aa: CSAREVGPRDSPLHF; cdr3_nt: TGCAGTGCTAGAGAGGTGGGCCCGCGGGATTCACCCCTCCACTTT
v_call: TRBV5-1; clone_size: NA; d_call: TRBD2; j_call: TRBJ2-1; cdr3_aa: CASSQAPQREGHNEQFF; cdr3_nt: TGCGCCAGCAGCCAGGCCCCCCAGCGGGAGGGACACAATGAGCAGTTCTTC
v_call: TRBV9; clone_size: NA; d_call: TRBD2; j_call: TRBJ2-5; cdr3_aa: CASSVGEGRGAGGVKTQYF; cdr3_nt: TGTGCCAGCAGCGTAGGGGAAGGTCGAGGAGCGGGAGGTGTCAAGACCCAGTACTTC
v_call: TRBV12-3/TRBV12-4; clone_size: NA; d_call: TRBD2; j_call: TRBJ2-2; cdr3_aa: CASSFSRTSGTGELFF; cdr3_nt: TGTGCCAGCAGTTTCTCTCGGACTAGCGGGACCGGGGAGCTGTTTTTT
v_call: TRBV29-1; clone_size: few; d_call: NA; j_call: TRBJ2-1; cdr3_aa: CSVPGHWNEQFF; cdr3_nt: TGCAGCGTACCCGGGCATTGGAATGAGCAGTTCTTC
v_call: TRBV20-1; clone_size: NA; d_call: NA; j_call: TRBJ2-4; cdr3_aa: CSASLVEGNIQYF; cdr3_nt: TGCAGTGCCAGCCTAGTTGAAGGAAACATTCAGTACTTC
v_call: TRBV12-3/TRBV12-4; clone_size: NA; d_call: TRBD2; j_call: TRBJ2-7; cdr3_aa: CASSIEAGGPYEQYF; cdr3_nt: TGTGCCAGCAGTATTGAAGCGGGAGGGCCCTACGAGCAGTACTTC
v_call: TRBV20-1; clone_size: few; d_call: TRBD2; j_call: TRBJ2-7; cdr3_aa: CSASPRHPSGSYEQYF; cdr3_nt: TGCAGTGCTAGTCCTAGGCACCCTAGCGGGAGTTACGAGCAGTACTTC
v_call: TRBV15; clone_size: few; d_call: NA; j_call: TRBJ1-1; cdr3_aa: CATSRDLLLNTEAFF; cdr3_nt: TGTGCCACCAGCAGAGATCTATTATTAAACACTGAAGCTTTCTTT
v_call: TRBV6-2/TRBV6-3; clone_size: NA; d_call: TRBD2; j_call: TRBJ2-4; cdr3_aa: CASSSHGRGGKNIQYF; cdr3_nt: TGTGCCAGCAGTTCCCACGGACGCGGGGGCAAAAACATTCAGTACTTC
v_call: TRBV6-2/TRBV6-3; clone_size: NA; d_call: NA; j_call: TRBJ2-1; cdr3_aa: CASSYSGVDEQFF; cdr3_nt: TGTGCCAGCAGTTACTCAGGGGTCGATGAGCAGTTCTTC
v_call: TRBV4-2; clone_size: NA; d_call: NA; j_call: TRBJ1-5; cdr3_aa: CASSQMTHQPQHF; cdr3_nt: TGTGCCAGCAGCCAAATGACGCATCAGCCCCAGCATTTT
v_call: TRBV6-5; clone_size: many; d_call: NA; j_call: TRBJ1-5; cdr3_aa: CASSYKGGHWPQHF; cdr3_nt: TGTGCCAGCAGTTATAAGGGTGGGCATTGGCCCCAGCATTTT
v_call: TRBV12-3/TRBV12-4; clone_size: few; d_call: NA; j_call: TRBJ2-6; cdr3_aa: CASSPTPSGANVLTF; cdr3_nt: TGTGCCAGCAGCCCGACTCCCTCTGGGGCCAACGTCCTGACTTTC
v_call: TRBV29-1; clone_size: few; d_call: NA; j_call: TRBJ2-3; cdr3_aa: CSVRTDTQYF; cdr3_nt: TGCAGCGTTCGCACAGATACGCAGTATTTT
v_call: TRBV12-3/TRBV12-4; clone_size: NA; d_call: NA; j_call: TRBJ1-4; cdr3_aa: CASSFWVQGNEKLFF; cdr3_nt: TGTGCCAGCAGTTTCTGGGTCCAGGGTAATGAAAAACTGTTTTTT
v_call: TRBV12-3/TRBV12-4; clone_size: NA; d_call: NA; j_call: TRBJ1-3; cdr3_aa: CASSVGAGNTIYF; cdr3_nt: TGTGCCAGCAGTGTAGGGGCCGGAAACACCATATATTTT
v_call: TRBV4-3; clone_size: NA; d_call: TRBD2; j_call: TRBJ2-7; cdr3_aa: CASSQDNLAGGSEQYF; cdr3_nt: TGCGCCAGCAGCCAAGATAATCTAGCGGGAGGGAGTGAGCAGTACTTC
v_call: TRBV27; clone_size: NA; d_call: NA; j_call: TRBJ1-5; cdr3_aa: CASSRNGRSTGNQPQHF; cdr3_nt: TGTGCCAGCAGTCGTAACGGGAGGTCGACGGGCAATCAGCCCCAGCATTTT
v_call: TRBV27; clone_size: NA; d_call: NA; j_call: TRBJ2-6; cdr3_aa: CASKDNQGLDLTF; cdr3_nt: TGTGCCAGCAAAGACAACCAGGGACTCGACCTGACTTTC
v_call: TRBV5-6; clone_size: NA; d_call: NA; j_call: TRBJ1-2; cdr3_aa: CASSHDTGLGGYTF; cdr3_nt: TGTGCCAGCAGCCACGACACGGGATTAGGTGGCTACACCTTC
v_call: TRBV10-3; clone_size: NA; d_call: TRBD2; j_call: TRBJ2-2; cdr3_aa: CASRLAERNTGELFF; cdr3_nt: TGTGCCAGTAGACTAGCGGAGCGGAACACCGGGGAGCTGTTTTTT
v_call: TRBV7-3; clone_size: NA; d_call: TRBD1; j_call: TRBJ1-1; cdr3_aa: CASRQGAMTEAFF; cdr3_nt: TGTGCCAGCAGACAGGGGGCGATGACTGAAGCTTTCTTT
v_call: TRBV7-9; clone_size: NA; d_call: TRBD1; j_call: TRBJ2-5; cdr3_aa: CASSTRTGGLVTQYF; cdr3_nt: TGTGCCAGCAGCACCCGGACAGGTGGACTCGTGACCCAGTACTTC
v_call: TRBV3-1; clone_size: NA; d_call: NA; j_call: TRBJ1-2; cdr3_aa: CASSQGGLVGYTF; cdr3_nt: TGTGCCAGCAGCCAAGGAGGGCTTGTGGGCTACACCTTC
v_call: TRBV7-2; clone_size: NA; d_call: NA; j_call: TRBJ2-3; cdr3_aa: CASSLAPITDTQYF; cdr3_nt: TGTGCCAGCAGCTTAGCTCCCATCACAGATACGCAGTATTTT
v_call: TRBV15; clone_size: many; d_call: NA; j_call: TRBJ1-4; cdr3_aa: CATSPFATNEKLFF; cdr3_nt: TGTGCCACCAGCCCCTTTGCAACTAATGAAAAACTGTTTTTT
v_call: TRBV10-3; clone_size: NA; d_call: NA; j_call: TRBJ1-1; cdr3_aa: CAIGGSTEAFF; cdr3_nt: TGTGCCATCGGAGGTTCCACTGAAGCTTTCTTT
v_call: TRBV7-9; clone_size: NA; d_call: NA; j_call: TRBJ2-5; cdr3_aa: CASSATGEQETQYF; cdr3_nt: TGTGCCAGCAGCGCCACGGGAGAACAAGAGACCCAGTACTTC
v_call: TRBV15; clone_size: NA; d_call: NA; j_call: TRBJ2-5; cdr3_aa: CATSRGGRGGETQYF; cdr3_nt: TGTGCCACCAGCAGAGGGGGCAGGGGAGGAGAGACCCAGTACTTC
v_call: TRBV23-1; clone_size: once; d_call: NA; j_call: TRBJ2-1; cdr3_aa: CASSRGSGNEQFF; cdr3_nt: TGCGCCAGCAGTCGGGGTAGCGGCAATGAGCAGTTCTTC
v_call: TRBV5-1; clone_size: few; d_call: TRBD1; j_call: TRBJ2-1; cdr3_aa: CASSPGQGDGNEQFF; cdr3_nt: TGCGCCAGCAGCCCGGGACAGGGGGATGGCAATGAGCAGTTCTTC
v_call: TRBV24-1; clone_size: few; d_call: NA; j_call: TRBJ1-2; cdr3_aa: CATSDSQRGPRGYTF; cdr3_nt: TGTGCCACCAGTGATTCCCAGCGGGGGCCGAGGGGCTACACCTTC
v_call: TRBV27; clone_size: few; d_call: NA; j_call: TRBJ1-2; cdr3_aa: CASSGTAPNNYGYTF; cdr3_nt: TGTGCCAGCAGTGGGACGGCTCCCAATAACTATGGCTACACCTTC
v_call: TRBV14; clone_size: NA; d_call: NA; j_call: TRBJ2-7; cdr3_aa: CASSQDLYSEQYF; cdr3_nt: TGTGCCAGCAGCCAAGATCTCTACTCCGAGCAGTACTTC
v_call: TRBV7-6; clone_size: NA; d_call: NA; j_call: TRBJ2-7; cdr3_aa: CASRSDGRVEQYF; cdr3_nt: TGTGCCAGCAGATCAGATGGTCGGGTCGAGCAGTACTTC
v_call: TRBV20-1; clone_size: few; d_call: NA; j_call: TRBJ1-6; cdr3_aa: CSNSTDSPLHF; cdr3_nt: TGCAGTAACTCCACGGATTCACCCCTCCACTTT
v_call: TRBV12-3/TRBV12-4; clone_size: NA; d_call: NA; j_call: TRBJ2-3; cdr3_aa: CASSPGTYPTDTQYF; cdr3_nt: TGTGCCAGCAGTCCCGGGACTTACCCCACAGATACGCAGTATTTT
v_call: TRBV4-3; clone_size: NA; d_call: NA; j_call: TRBJ1-1; cdr3_aa: CASSQEAGRNTEAFF; cdr3_nt: TGCGCCAGCAGCCAAGAGGCAGGAAGGAACACTGAAGCTTTCTTT
v_call: TRBV29-1; clone_size: few; d_call: NA; j_call: TRBJ1-3; cdr3_aa: CSASTAGSGNTIYF; cdr3_nt: TGCAGCGCCTCGACGGCGGGCTCTGGAAACACCATATATTTT
v_call: TRBV28; clone_size: NA; d_call: NA; j_call: TRBJ2-1; cdr3_aa: CASSFGGSDEQFF; cdr3_nt: TGTGCCAGCAGTTTCGGAGGGAGCGATGAGCAGTTCTTC
v_call: TRBV5-1; clone_size: NA; d_call: NA; j_call: TRBJ1-1; cdr3_aa: CASSLAAGAGTEAFF; cdr3_nt: TGCGCCAGCAGCTTGGCCGCGGGGGCGGGCACTGAAGCTTTCTTT
v_call: TRBV12-3/TRBV12-4; clone_size: few; d_call: TRBD1; j_call: TRBJ1-6; cdr3_aa: CASSGDRGRGTNNSPLHF; cdr3_nt: TGTGCCAGCAGTGGGGACAGGGGGAGAGGAACCAATAATTCACCCCTCCACTTT
v_call: TRBV29-1; clone_size: NA; d_call: TRBD2; j_call: TRBJ2-3; cdr3_aa: CSATDPTSGRTDTQYF; cdr3_nt: TGCAGCGCCACCGACCCGACTAGCGGGAGGACAGATACGCAGTATTTT
v_call: TRBV27; clone_size: once; d_call: TRBD2; j_call: TRBJ2-1; cdr3_aa: CASSKYSGSNNEQFF; cdr3_nt: TGTGCCAGCAGTAAATACAGCGGGAGTAACAATGAGCAGTTCTTC
v_call: TRBV7-8; clone_size: NA; d_call: NA; j_call: TRBJ2-1; cdr3_aa: CASSLDRTNVWEQFF; cdr3_nt: TGTGCCAGCAGCTTAGATCGGACAAACGTATGGGAGCAGTTCTTC